The rows below give T cell receptor beta chains drawn from one sample of a study of cytomegalovirus exposure and HLA in healthy donors. Method: immunoSEQ multiplex PCR; TCRdb's copy keeps in-frame clones and lacks some. The sample consists of about 140,000 clones, 79% of them appearing once. The sequenced sample was PBMCs. Source of these receptors: a male donor in good health and CMV-seronegative. CDR3s include the opening cysteine and the closing phenylalanine or tryptophan. The order of the fields is D gene, CDR3 length, clone size, V gene, J gene, CDR3 protein, CDR3 DNA. A D gene is named only where the DNA matches it firmly. The size field is filled for only some rows; it gives once, few, many or a size class.

-	12	-	TRBV11-2	TRBJ1-2	CASHRVDYGYTF	TGTGCCAGCCACAGGGTGGACTATGGCTACACCTTC
TRBD1	13	-	TRBV19	TRBJ2-5	CASSFRQGATQYF	TGTGCCAGTAGTTTCCGACAGGGAGCGACCCAGTACTTC
-	15	-	TRBV5-1	TRBJ2-5	CASSVLLAREETQYF	TGCGCCAGCAGCGTACTTCTAGCGAGGGAAGAGACCCAGTACTTC
-	12	-	TRBV30	TRBJ2-2	CAWSVLTGELFF	TGTGCCTGGAGTGTACTCACCGGGGAGCTGTTTTTT
TRBD2	18	-	TRBV4-3	TRBJ2-2	CASSPRPPQRGSVGELFF	TGCGCCAGCAGCCCACGCCCCCCGCAGCGGGGGAGTGTCGGGGAGCTGTTTTTT
TRBD2	15	-	TRBV2	TRBJ2-7	CASSEGASGIHEQYF	TGTGCCAGCAGTGAAGGGGCTAGCGGGATTCACGAGCAGTACTTC
-	14	-	TRBV9	TRBJ1-2	CASSLRQEGYGYTF	TGTGCCAGCAGCCTACGACAGGAAGGCTATGGCTACACCTTC
TRBD1	14	-	TRBV30	TRBJ2-7	CAWSRTGGSHEQYF	TGTGCCTGGAGCCGGACAGGGGGCTCTCACGAGCAGTACTTC
-	14	-	TRBV4-1	TRBJ2-7	CASSQVGGEDEQYF	TGCGCCAGCAGCCAAGTAGGGGGGGAGGACGAGCAGTACTTC
-	15	few	TRBV4-1	TRBJ1-3	CASSQERVGGNTIYF	TGCGCCAGCAGCCAAGAGAGGGTTGGGGGAAACACCATATATTTT
-	9	-	TRBV6-4	TRBJ1-2	CASTWSRIF	TGTGCCAGCACCTGGTCCAGGATCTTC
TRBD1	15	-	TRBV9	TRBJ1-1	CASSRWTGMDTEAFF	TGTGCCAGCAGCCGATGGACAGGGATGGACACTGAAGCTTTCTTT
TRBD1	12	-	TRBV5-4	TRBJ1-3	CASSRDRRGIYF	TGTGCCAGCAGCAGGGACAGGCGGGGCATATATTTT
-	15	-	TRBV5-4	TRBJ2-2	CASSLKQVNTGELFF	TGTGCCAGCAGCTTGAAACAGGTTAACACCGGGGAGCTGTTTTTT
-	15	once	TRBV5-1	TRBJ2-3	CASSLGRGPTDTQYF	TGCGCCAGCAGCTTGGGGCGGGGGCCCACAGATACGCAGTATTTT
TRBD2	14	-	TRBV18	TRBJ2-7	CASSTSGGSYEQYF	TGTGCCAGCTCGACTAGCGGGGGGTCCTACGAGCAGTACTTC
TRBD1	15	few	TRBV6-6	TRBJ1-4	CASRTRTGEDEKLFF	TGTGCCAGCAGAACCCGTACAGGGGAGGACGAAAAACTGTTTTTT
TRBD1	15	-	TRBV27	TRBJ1-4	CASSERGRGFEKLFF	TGTGCCAGCAGTGAGAGAGGCAGGGGGTTTGAAAAACTGTTTTTT
-	15	-	TRBV11-2	TRBJ2-5	CASSLEPGNRETQYF	TGTGCCAGCAGCTTAGAACCGGGGAACCGAGAGACCCAGTACTTC
-	14	-	TRBV18	TRBJ1-4	CASSPQLSNEKLFF	TGTGCCAGCTCACCACAACTGAGTAATGAAAAACTGTTTTTT
TRBD2	15	few	TRBV6-5	TRBJ2-5	CASSYIAGRGETQYF	TGTGCCAGCAGTTACATAGCGGGGAGGGGGGAGACCCAGTACTTC
-	13	-	TRBV5-8	TRBJ1-5	CASSPDSNQPQHF	TGTGCCAGCAGCCCAGATAGCAATCAGCCCCAGCATTTT
-	13	-	TRBV6-6	TRBJ1-1	CASSSQGNSEAFF	TGTGCCAGCAGTTCCCAGGGTAACTCTGAAGCTTTCTTT
TRBD1	15	-	TRBV19	TRBJ2-3	CASSIWGQGEDTQYF	TGTGCCAGTAGTATATGGGGACAGGGGGAAGATACGCAGTATTTT
TRBD1	13	-	TRBV2	TRBJ2-5	CASRGDRQETQYF	TGTGCCAGCAGGGGGGACAGGCAAGAGACCCAGTACTTC
-	14	once	TRBV5-4	TRBJ2-2	CASSSSWAAGELFF	TGTGCCAGCAGCTCTTCATGGGCCGCAGGGGAGCTGTTTTTT
-	16	-	TRBV27	TRBJ2-3	CASSPVIRGTTDTQYF	TGTGCCAGCAGTCCGGTTATCAGGGGAACGACAGATACGCAGTATTTT
-	14	-	TRBV19	TRBJ2-2	CASSISMKTGELFF	TGTGCCAGTAGTATCTCTATGAAAACCGGGGAGCTGTTTTTT
-	15	-	TRBV27	TRBJ2-7	CASSLSAGPAYEQYF	TGTGCCAGCAGTTTATCGGCGGGACCGGCCTACGAGCAGTACTTC
-	13	-	TRBV7-3	TRBJ1-2	CASSLYRERGYTF	TGTGCCAGCAGTCTCTACAGGGAACGTGGCTACACCTTC
-	22	-	TRBV6-8	TRBJ1-3	CASSYSTTGRVRSSKTGNTIYF	TGTGCCAGCAGTTACTCGACGACAGGCCGCGTACGGAGCTCTAAAACTGGAAACACCATATATTTT
TRBD2	18	-	TRBV5-6	TRBJ2-3	CASRPGLAGGFSTDTQYF	TGTGCCAGCAGGCCAGGACTAGCGGGGGGCTTCAGCACAGATACGCAGTATTTT
TRBD1	16	-	TRBV27	TRBJ2-5	CASSSATGGGEETQYF	TGTGCCAGCAGTTCCGCGACAGGGGGCGGTGAGGAGACCCAGTACTTC
-	15	few	TRBV10-3	TRBJ1-5	CAISEGAFSNQPQHF	TGTGCCATCAGTGAAGGGGCTTTCAGCAATCAGCCCCAGCATTTT
TRBD1	14	-	TRBV6-1	TRBJ1-4	CASRAGGSGEKLFF	TGTGCCAGCAGAGCAGGGGGCTCGGGTGAAAAACTGTTTTTT
TRBD1	14	-	TRBV5-1	TRBJ2-7	CASSLGQGSDEQYF	TGCGCCAGCAGCTTGGGACAGGGGTCGGACGAGCAGTACTTC
TRBD1	14	-	TRBV7-2	TRBJ2-7	CASSSYRDRVEQYF	TGTGCCAGCAGCTCATACCGGGACAGGGTGGAGCAGTACTTC
TRBD1	15	-	TRBV19	TRBJ1-1	CASRGTGQGITEAFF	TGTGCCAGTAGAGGAACGGGACAGGGGATCACTGAAGCTTTCTTT